A single T cell receptor beta chain is shown here with its context. Its antigen is unknown. Within one base of it there is no much larger clone, and no base qualities were kept. The immunoSEQ Assay, a bias-controlled multiplex PCR, was used to amplify TCRbeta CDR3 regions from genomic DNA. In the authors' own workflow: Nucleated cell counts per sample were estimated from amplification of reference gene primers within the assay. To quantify the absolute abundance of each unique TCRbeta CDR3 rearrangement, sequence reads were collapsed and filtered. For each sample, productive Simpson clonality was calculated as the square root of Simpson's diversity index over productive rearrangements. TCRdb limited this immuneACCESS table to in-frame rearrangements with V and J called. A share of clones is missing; checked studies link under half to unresolved V genes, and the rest is unexplained. For V, J and clone size, that table is used; D and trimming come from the DNA. The sample contains roughly 180,000 clones, about four fifths of them found a single time. The leading ten clones occupy 3.5% to 4% of the sample.

The CDR1 and CDR2 encoded by the germline V gene (reference sequence) are DFQATT and SNEGSKA. Spanning cysteine to phenylalanine, the CDR3 consists of 11 amino acids. Here the CDR3 DNA is all that survives: 33 bases in frame from base 1. V is reduced by 4 bases and J by 9 bases, leaving a spacing of 10 bases between them. The record originates from a study of blood T cell repertoires in COVID-19 (dated by TCRdb to between 2020 and 2021). With respect to the entire study: Collaborator samples came from the United States, Italy and Spain and covered acute and convalescent phases of COVID-19. The repertoires were made available in a free public database intended to serve as a resource for research on the immune response to SARS-CoV-2. The material from the prospective study consisted of cDNA or gDNA derived from T cells, B-cell-depleted T cells, or PBMCs. Nearly every sample came with metadata listing a de-identified subject ID, COVID-19 status, age in years and sex. The dataset comprised deeply sampled blood TCRbeta repertoires from subjects exposed to, actively infected with, or recovered from COVID-19. Where available, HLA class I and class II types were obtained from metadata supplied by the sample provider rather than from assay-based typing. Samples came from the ongoing ImmuneRACE study (first 160 participants) plus 1,254 subjects from 6 global collaborators.

Participants in the prospective study were enrolled through a virtual design, were aged roughly 18 to 90 years, and lived in about 25 United States geographic areas. In the prospective study, participants were assigned to cohorts based on the clinical history participants reported in a screening survey and a study questionnaire. Mobile phlebotomists in the prospective study collected whole blood, serum and a nasopharyngeal or oropharyngeal swab from every participant. Additional blood draws and questionnaires over an approximately 2-month period could optionally be provided by prospective study participants. Before DNA extraction, prospective study blood samples were shipped either frozen or at room temperature. Paper-wide results and their limitations: How much clinical and demographic metadata was included differed by source and by participant, and the metadata was provided uncurated.

This TCR was sampled from a woman aged 50 to 65 in a cohort exposed to, infected with or recovered from COVID-19 (not recorded which). Sequencing input: PBMCs or T cells enriched from blood (not recorded which). The rearrangement combines TRBV20-1 with TRBJ2-1; a confident D gene designation cannot be given. The sequence in DNA is TGCAGTGCTACGATTCAGCGTGAGCAGTTCTTC. It codes for CSATIQREQFF.